This TCR beta chain comes out of a study of breast tumors, draining lymph nodes, adjacent tissues. Findings and limits, study-wide: The data were judged consistent with most tumor T cells coming from lymph node and expanding in tumor.

TCRdb re-derived calls from the multiplex PCR reads in MiXCR, one entry per CDR3 protein. The table records 150,000 to 200,000 distinct CDR3 sequences, around a third of them present only once. This clonotype appeared many times. What it recognizes is unknown. Breast cancer patients provided tissue from their axillary draining lymph nodes. The receptor's source is a female donor with breast cancer. Some clones in this sample may be carry-over from other donors' samples. What was sequenced was axillary lymph node tissue.

In nucleotides, the CDR3 is TGTGCCAGCAGTGAACATGGGGCACAGCCCCAGCATTTT. It encodes CASSEHGAQPQHF. The J gene is TRBJ1-5, the V gene TRBV2, with D perhaps TRBD1 (5 bases). Trimming stripped 2 bases from V and 7 bases from J, with 9 bases between. Germline V gene data show CDR1 as SNHLY and CDR2 as FYNNEI. The CDR3 sequence is 13 residues long.